This passage covers 15 T cell receptor beta chains from one sample sequenced in a study of blood T cell repertoires in COVID-19. Using immunoSEQ multiplex PCR, the repertoire was profiled, and TCRdb retains in-frame clones only, with some absent. This sample has 200,000 to 250,000 clones, with approximately 80% found just once. What was sequenced was PBMCs or T cells enriched from blood (not recorded which). These receptors were obtained from a man aged 40-49 years who had recovered from COVID-19.

The chain carries TRBV19 and TRBJ1-2, with D possibly TRBD1 on 6 matching bases. The germline gives CDR1 LNHDA, CDR2 SQIVND (reference sequence). Deletions cut 5 bases from V and 8 bases from J, with 21 bases between. CDR3 length equals 15 residues. For the CDR3, the DNA is TGTGCCAGTAGTCCGAAGAGCTTGGGGGCGAAAGGCTACACCTTC. This sequence encodes CASSPKSLGAKGYTF.

V and J are TRBV6-1 and TRBJ1-4; 9 nucleotides agree with TRBD1. Germline-derived CDR1 and CDR2 are MNHNS and SASEGT. Trimming removed 3 bases from V and 5 bases from J; junction bases left unmatched: 7. This CDR3 comprises 16 residues. The CDR3 DNA reads TGTGCCAGCAGTGAGACTTTAGGGACAGGGAATGAAAAACTGTTTTTT. It codes for CASSETLGTGNEKLFF.

The chain carries TRBV3-1 (or the pseudogene TRBV3-2) and TRBJ2-5; weak D call: TRBD1 (5 bases). Germline V gene sequence: CDR1 LGHDT, CDR2 YNNKEL (reference sequence). The length of the CDR3 is 13 residues. The germline V and J ends were trimmed by 4 bases and 4 bases, with 10 bases remaining between them. CDR3 loop: CASSPRVRETQYF. CDR3 sequence (DNA): TGTGCCAGCAGCCCCAGGGTACGAGAGACCCAGTACTTC.

This CDR3 reads CAWSSGDQETQYF. In nucleotides, the CDR3 is TGTGCCTGGAGTTCGGGGGACCAAGAGACCCAGTACTTC. The gene calls are TRBV30 and TRBJ2-5; weak D call: TRBD2 (6 bases). Trimming shortened V by 2 bases and J by 0 bases, and 7 bases separated the two germline ends. Germline CDR1 and CDR2: GTSNPN and SVGIG (reference sequence). There are 13 residues in the CDR3.

The CDR3 protein is CASSLVQGAGYGYTF. The CDR3 nucleotides read TGTGCCAGCAGTTTGGTACAGGGGGCTGGGTATGGCTACACCTTC. The chain recombines TRBV27 with TRBJ1-2; 9 bases match TRBD1. The CDR3 length is 15 residues. The germline V gene has CDR1 MNHEY and CDR2 SMNVEV (reference sequence). V lost 3 bases and J lost 5; bases outside the gene matches: 7.

This clone was seen just once. The chain combines TRBV29-1 with TRBJ2-7; D is possibly TRBD2 (7 bases). CDR3 size: 12 residues. Trimming removed 7 bases from V and 7 bases from J, with 17 bases in between. Germline V CDR1 and CDR2: SQVTM, ANQGSEA. Here the CDR3 DNA reads TGCAGCGGCGGGGGCTTAATGGGGGAGCAGTACTTC. This translates into CSGGGLMGEQYF.

This chain links TRBV7-9 with TRBJ2-5; TRBD2 matches 8 bases. This CDR3 is 15 amino acids long. Germline assignment: CDR1 SEHNR and CDR2 FQNEAQ (reference sequence). Losses at the gene ends were 3 bases for V and 4 bases for J; bases not matched to a gene: 7. The CDR3 DNA reads TGTGCCAGCAGCTTCCAGCGGGGGCGAGGAGAGACCCAGTACTTC. Protein sequence: CASSFQRGRGETQYF.

This clone was seen once. V and J are TRBV5-1 and TRBJ2-5; 12 bases agree with TRBD2. The CDR3 covers 17 residues. With 3 bases clipped from V and 4 bases from J, the junction kept 10 bases outside the gene matches. In germline, CDR1 is SGHRS, CDR2 YFSETQ. The CDR3 loop reads CASSSGLAGPTRETQYF. As DNA, the CDR3 is TGCGCCAGCAGCTCCGGACTAGCGGGACCTACGAGAGAGACCCAGTACTTC.

This clone was found a few times. The rearrangement joins TRBV19 to TRBJ1-2, with TRBD1 matching 11 bases. Germline loops: CDR1 LNHDA, CDR2 SQIVND (reference sequence). With V trimmed by 2 bases and J by 11 bases, 7 bases remained unmatched. This CDR3 region has 14 residues. This CDR3 is CASSISSGTGGYTF. DNA for the CDR3: TGTGCCAGTAGTATATCCTCCGGGACAGGGGGGTACACCTTC. Based on the CDR3 plus reference TRBV19 and TRBJ1-2, the full variable domain is DGGITQSPKYLFRKEGQNVTLSCEQNLNHDAMYWYRQDPGQGLRLIYYSQIVNDFQKGDIAEGYSVSREKKESFPLTVTSAQKNPTAFYLCASSISSGTGGYTFGSGTRLTVV.

The CDR3: CASSFPGQMTEQYF. CDR3 sequence (DNA): TGTGCCAGCAGCTTCCCGGGACAGATGACCGAGCAGTACTTC. The V gene is TRBV11-2, the J gene TRBJ2-7; 7 bases map to TRBD1. Losses at the gene ends were 3 bases for V and 6 bases for J; bases not matched to a gene: 8. CDR1 and CDR2 from the germline V gene are SGHAT and FQNNGV. This CDR3 region has 14 residues.

The chain combines TRBV6-5 with TRBJ1-2, with a possible D match to TRBD1 (5 bases). V dropped 5 bases and J dropped 3 bases, with 10 bases sitting between them. This CDR3 has 13 residues. Germline V gene data show CDR1 as MNHEY and CDR2 as SVGAGI. The chain's CDR3 is CASSRTRDYGYTF. The CDR3 DNA is TGTGCCAGCAGTAGGACCAGGGACTATGGCTACACCTTC.

The rearrangement joins TRBV11-3 to TRBJ2-5, with TRBD1 matching over 8 bases. The junction had 3 bases not matched to a gene; V was cut back by 4 bases and J by 5 bases. This CDR3 has 13 residues. Germline V lookup: CDR1 SGHNT, CDR2 YENEEA. CDR3: CASSSGGAETQYF. Here the CDR3 DNA reads TGTGCCAGCAGCTCAGGGGGCGCCGAGACCCAGTACTTC.

The table lists this clone with a count of one. The chain joins TRBV7-9 to TRBJ2-5; 7 bases are a match to TRBD1. CDR1 and CDR2 (germline): SEHNR, FQNEAQ (reference sequence). This CDR3 is 15 amino acids long. V lost 3 bases to trimming and J lost 2 bases; unmatched junction nucleotides: 6. The DNA for the CDR3 is TGTGCCAGCAGCTTTCCGGGACAGCTTCAAGAGACCCAGTACTTC. This codes for CASSFPGQLQETQYF. The full variable domain, its missing parts supplied by reference TRBV7-9 and TRBJ2-5, is DTGVSQNPRHKITKRGQNVTFRCDPISEHNRLYWYRQTLGQGPEFLTYFQNEAQLEKSRLLSDRFSAERPKGSFSTLEIQRTEQGDSAMYLCASSFPGQLQETQYFGPGTRLLVL.

This chain uses TRBV29-1 with TRBJ1-3; D ambiguous. The CDR3 loop spans 14 amino acids. The germline V gene encodes CDR1 SQVTM and CDR2 ANQGSEA. The V gene lost 5 bases and the J gene lost 0 bases, with 11 bases spanning the gap. The DNA of the CDR3 is TGCAGCGTTCGAGGAAAAGACTCTGGAAACACCATATATTTT. It yields the protein CSVRGKDSGNTIYF.

This chain connects TRBV2 to TRBJ2-3; the match to TRBD2 covers 7 bases. There are 15 residues in the CDR3. Germline CDR1 and CDR2: SNHLY and FYNNEI. The J segment lost 0 bases and the V segment lost 6 bases, leaving 6 bases of the junction unmatched. CDR3 bases: TGTGCCAGCAGGGGTAGCGGGTTAAGCACAGATACGCAGTATTTT. Protein sequence: CASRGSGLSTDTQYF.